These T cell receptor beta chains were read from a single sample in a study of cytomegalovirus exposure and HLA in healthy donors. Assay used: immunoSEQ multiplex PCR; TCRdb lists only in-frame clones, some missing. The sample shows about 100,000 clones, roughly 71% of them seen only once. Sequencing used PBMCs. The receptors here all came from a man aged 45-65 years in good health and CMV-seronegative. Both conserved end residues are part of each CDR3. A D gene is named only where the DNA matches it firmly. The listing skips clone size in some rows; elsewhere it reads once, few, many or a size class.

TRBJ2-2 | TRBV5-5 | . | once | TGTGCCAGCAGCTCGGTTGTTTCCGGGGAGCTGTTTTTT | CASSSVVSGELFF
TRBJ2-7 | TRBV14 | . | . | TGTGCCAGCAGTCTCACAGGGCCGCTGGGGTCCTACGAGCAGTACTTC | CASSLTGPLGSYEQYF
TRBJ1-5 | TRBV5-6 | TRBD1 | . | TGTGCCAGCAGCTTTCGGGGGACAGGGAGTAATCAGCCCCAGCATTTT | CASSFRGTGSNQPQHF
TRBJ1-1 | TRBV7-9 | . | . | TGTGCCAGCAGCCAGATCAGTCTTGAAGCTTTCTTT | CASSQISLEAFF
TRBJ1-2 | TRBV14 | TRBD1 | once | TGTGCCAGCAGCCCCGGGACAGGGGGCGCCGACTATGGCTACACCTTC | CASSPGTGGADYGYTF
TRBJ2-2 | TRBV7-9 | TRBD2 | . | TGTGCCAGCAGCTTAGGAGTAGCGGGAGTTCTCGGGGAGCTGTTTTTT | CASSLGVAGVLGELFF
TRBJ1-2 | TRBV4-3 | . | few | TGCGCCAGCAGCCCCCAGGGGCCTTCTGGTGGCTACACCTTC | CASSPQGPSGGYTF
TRBJ1-4 | TRBV6-5 | TRBD1 | . | TGTGCCAGCAGTCCCGGTACTACAGGGGAAGACAAACTGTTTTTT | CASSPGTTGEDKLFF
TRBJ1-1 | TRBV28 | . | . | TGTGCCAGCAGTTTCCCCAGCAGGGCAACTGAAGCTTTCTTT | CASSFPSRATEAFF
TRBJ2-7 | TRBV19 | . | . | TGTGCCACCACACCCGGGGAGCAGTACTTC | CATTPGEQYF
TRBJ1-4 | TRBV5-5 | TRBD1 | . | TGTGCCAGCAGCTGGGGACAGGGGGAGGTCGAAAAACTGTTTTTT | CASSWGQGEVEKLFF
TRBJ2-1 | TRBV5-4 | . | . | TGTGCCAGCAGCCCCCACGGGAGCGCTTACAATGAGCAGTTCTTC | CASSPHGSAYNEQFF
TRBJ1-1 | TRBV19 | . | . | TGTGCCAGTAGTATCAGAACAGCCGCAGAAGCTTTCTTT | CASSIRTAAEAFF
TRBJ2-7 | TRBV6-5 | . | few | TGTGCCAGCAGTTACTCGACCCGGGGGGCCGACTACGAGCAGTACTTC | CASSYSTRGADYEQYF
TRBJ1-1 | TRBV7-3 | TRBD1 | few | TGTGCCAGCAGCTTAGAAAGGACAGGGGGAGCTTTCTTT | CASSLERTGGAFF
TRBJ2-1 | TRBV5-1 | TRBD1 | . | TGCGCCAGTGCACAGGGGACCTTAAACAATGAGCAGTTCTTC | CASAQGTLNNEQFF
TRBJ1-5 | TRBV2 | TRBD1 | . | TGTGCCAGCAATAAGGACAGGTTCGGCAATCAGCCCCAGCATTTT | CASNKDRFGNQPQHF
TRBJ2-5 | TRBV19 | . | . | TGTGCCAGTAGTATTAGGGGGGAGACCCAGTACTTC | CASSIRGETQYF
TRBJ1-1 | TRBV5-1 | TRBD1 | . | TGCGCCAGCAGCCGTGACGACAGGGGCTGGAACACTGAAGCTTTCTTT | CASSRDDRGWNTEAFF
TRBJ1-5 | TRBV30 | . | . | TGTGCCTGGAATCCCGCAGGGGGCAATCAGCCCCAGCATTTT | CAWNPAGGNQPQHF
TRBJ2-7 | TRBV4-3 | TRBD2 | . | TGCGCCAGCAGCCAAGCTGCTGGCACTAGCGGCTTCACCTACGAGCAGTACTTC | CASSQAAGTSGFTYEQYF
TRBJ2-7 | TRBV30 | . | . | TGTGCCTGGATCAGCTTAGCCGGCCCCTACGAGCAGTACTTC | CAWISLAGPYEQYF
TRBJ2-3 | TRBV4-1 | . | . | TGCGCCAGCAGCCAAGTCGATGGTAGCAATACGCAGTATTTT | CASSQVDGSNTQYF
TRBJ2-7 | TRBV11-2 | TRBD1 | . | TGTGCCAGCAGCTTTGGACAGGCTTCCTACGGGCAGTACTTC | CASSFGQASYGQYF
TRBJ2-7 | TRBV30 | TRBD2 | . | TGTGCCTGGGGGAAGCGGGGTGGACGGTACGAGCAGTACTTC | CAWGKRGGRYEQYF
TRBJ2-1 | TRBV12-5 | . | . | TGTGCTAGTGGTCAAGACAGCACCTACAATGAGCAGTTCTTC | CASGQDSTYNEQFF
TRBJ1-2 | TRBV6-1 | TRBD1 | . | TGTGCCAGCAGTTTTGGGACAGGTTCCTATGGCTACACCTTC | CASSFGTGSYGYTF
TRBJ2-2 | TRBV11-2 | . | once | TGTGCCAGCAGCCCTCAAGGGGGTGGAACCGGGGAGCTGTTTTTT | CASSPQGGGTGELFF
TRBJ1-3 | TRBV5-1 | . | . | TGCGCCAGCAGATCCGACAGTTCTGGAAACACCATATATTTT | CASRSDSSGNTIYF
TRBJ2-7 | TRBV6-1 | TRBD2 | . | TGTGCCAGCAGTGAAAGGGAGGGCCGTTTCTACGAGCAGTACTTC | CASSEREGRFYEQYF
TRBJ2-1 | TRBV7-7 | . | . | TGTGCTAGCAGCTTAGAAACACACAATGAGCAGTTCTTC | CASSLETHNEQFF
TRBJ2-7 | TRBV7-6 | TRBD2 | . | TGTGCCAGCAGCTTAGAGGGCAGGGAGGGTGCCTACGAGCAGTACTTC | CASSLEGREGAYEQYF
TRBJ1-4 | TRBV5-1 | TRBD1 | . | TGCGCCAGCAGCCAATCCCGGGACAGTGCAACTAATGAAAAACTGTTTTTT | CASSQSRDSATNEKLFF
TRBJ1-3 | TRBV4-1 | . | . | TGCGCCAGCAGCCAACCAGACAGGATATCTGGAAACACCATATATTTT | CASSQPDRISGNTIYF
TRBJ2-7 | TRBV27 | TRBD2 | . | TGTGCCACCGGGACTAGCCGGTACGAGCAGTACTTC | CATGTSRYEQYF
TRBJ2-7 | TRBV18 | TRBD1 | . | TGTGCCAGCTCACCATATTCCATAGGTGGCAGGGGGCGTTACGAGCAGTACTTC | CASSPYSIGGRGRYEQYF
TRBJ2-3 | TRBV4-1 | TRBD1 | . | TGCGCCAGCAGCCAAGATTCGGGACAGCTCTCAGATACGCAGTATTTT | CASSQDSGQLSDTQYF